Sequencing of this TCR beta chain was carried out in a study of blood T cell repertoires in COVID-19. Across the whole study: T cells, B-cell-depleted T cells, or PBMCs supplied cDNA or gDNA.

CDR1 and CDR2 (germline): MDHEN, SYDVKM. The CDR3 totals 14 residues. After removal of 8 bases from V and 5 bases from J, the junction contained 10 bases not matched to a gene. Clones were read by immunoSEQ multiplex PCR, and TCRdb kept only the in-frame ones, dropping some. The data hold 260,000 or so clones, with 65% to 85% observed a single time. This sequence joins TRBV28 and TRBJ2-5; 8 bases are shared with TRBD1. Sequencing was performed on peripheral blood. The clonotype was recovered from a man older than 75 with acute or convalescent COVID-19. The CDR3 nucleotides are TGTGCCAGCGCTACCCAGGGGGCATGGGAGACCCAGTACTTC. Its translation is CASATQGAWETQYF.